One and the same sample provided the 18 T cell receptor beta chains below, sequenced in a study of T cells in Graves' hyperthyroidism and ophthalmopathy. RNA transcripts yielded amplified TCR beta CDR3 regions. The HTBI primer set drove a first-round RT-PCR of the TCR CDR3. TCRdb itself ran the multiplex PCR reads through MiXCR, one entry per CDR3 protein. The sample yields roughly 500,000 distinct CDR3 sequences, approximately 16% seen once. The specimen was blood. The receptors come from a woman aged 25 to 39 with Graves' ophthalmopathy.

This clonotype showed up many times. The chain couples TRBV7-6 to TRBJ1-2; D possibly corresponds to TRBD1 (5 bases). The germline gives CDR1 SGHVS, CDR2 FNYEAQ. V was shortened by 0 bases and J by 8 bases, with 16 bases between the two germline ends. The CDR3 has 15 amino acids. This CDR3 reads CASSLATGEEGGYTF. In nucleotides, the CDR3 is TGTGCCAGCAGCTTAGCGACGGGGGAGGAAGGGGGCTACACCTTC.

A note on this clonotype: A much larger clone lies one base from this, so it may be a read error. The CDR3 loop is CAGSTPGKTQYF. The CDR3 DNA is TGTGCCGGCAGTACCCCAGGGAAGACCCAGTACTTC. V usage is TRBV2 and J usage is TRBJ2-5, with a possible D match to TRBD1 (5 bases). This CDR3 has 12 residues. CDR1 and CDR2 (germline): SNHLY, FYNNEI.

This clonotype has a count of ten or more. The V call is TRBV20-1, the J call TRBJ2-7; perhaps D is TRBD1 or TRBD2 (5 bases each). From germline, CDR1 is DFQATT and CDR2 SNEGSKA (reference sequence). Trimming left V 6 bases short and J 2 bases short, with 17 bases between. This CDR3 contains 14 residues. CDR3 region: CSASGASIAYEQYF. DNA of the CDR3: TGCAGTGCCAGTGGGGCTAGCATAGCCTACGAGCAGTACTTC.

Only a few counts were recorded for this clonotype. The rearrangement links TRBV19 to TRBJ2-3; D call uncertain. Germline CDR1 is LNHDA and CDR2 is SQIVND (reference sequence). This CDR3 spans 15 amino acids. V was trimmed by 0 bases and J by 4 bases, leaving 11 bases between them. The CDR3 DNA reads as TGTGCCAGTAGTATAGAACCCCAGATGGCAGATACGCAGTATTTT. Its protein product is CASSIEPQMADTQYF.

This clonotype occurred many times. This rearrangement joins TRBV5-1 to TRBJ1-5; no definite D call. Per the germline V gene, CDR1 is SGHRS and CDR2 is YFSETQ. The CDR3 contains 15 residues. V was shortened by 0 bases and J by 0 bases, with 7 bases between the two germline ends. The CDR3 DNA follows: TGCGCCAGCAGCTTGGATGGGGATAGCAATCAGCCCCAGCATTTT. Its translation: CASSLDGDSNQPQHF.

The V and J genes are TRBV10-3 and TRBJ2-5; weak D call: TRBD2 (6 bases). V dropped 0 bases and J dropped 4 bases, with 24 bases sitting between them. The CDR3 contains 19 residues. CDR1 is ENHRY, CDR2 SYGVKD, per germline. The CDR3 here is CAISESKGNYGTAGETQYF. CDR3 coding DNA: TGTGCCATCAGTGAGTCGAAGGGGAATTACGGGACTGCTGGAGAGACCCAGTACTTC.

This clonotype was observed at least ten times. The chain is built from TRBV11-1 and TRBJ2-1; 10 nucleotides match TRBD2. This CDR3 has 17 residues. Germline V gene data show CDR1 as SGHAT and CDR2 as FQDESV (reference sequence). J lost 3 bases, V lost 2 bases, and 7 bases had no gene match. The DNA for the CDR3 is TGTGCCAGCAGCTTAATGGCTAGCGGGGGCTTCTACAATGAGCAGTTCTTC. Its protein is CASSLMASGGFYNEQFF.

This clonotype was counted many times. The rearrangement uses TRBV20-1 and TRBJ2-7, with TRBD2 matching over 10 bases. Germline lookup yields CDR1 DFQATT and CDR2 SNEGSKA (reference sequence). J lost 5 bases, V lost 4 bases, and 8 bases had no gene match. The CDR3 is made up of 14 amino acids. CDR3: CSATSGRAVDEQYF. CDR3 coding DNA: TGCAGTGCTACAAGCGGGAGGGCCGTTGACGAGCAGTACTTC.

This chain joins TRBV6-1 and TRBJ2-5, with D perhaps matching TRBD1 (5 bases). Germline V CDR1 and CDR2: MNHNS, SASEGT. V lost 5 bases and J 12 bases, leaving 25 bases between the germline ends. CDR3 length: 15 amino acids. The CDR3 spells CASSTKSSDQGAKYF. In DNA form, the CDR3 reads TGTGCCAGCAGTACAAAATCCTCCGATCAAGGGGCCAAGTACTTC.

This clonotype has at least ten counts. V and J are TRBV5-1 and TRBJ1-4; D remains ambiguous. Germline V gives CDR1 SGHRS, CDR2 YFSETQ. V dropped 0 bases and J dropped 12 bases, with 12 bases sitting between them. The CDR3 has 13 amino acids. Here the CDR3 reads CASSLGQPEELFF. The CDR3 DNA sequence: TGCGCCAGCAGCTTGGGCCAGCCCGAAGAACTGTTTTTT. Variable domain in full (rest from reference TRBV5-1 and TRBJ1-4): KAGVTQTPRYLIKTRGQQVTLSCSPISGHRSVSWYQQTPGQGLQFLFEYFSETQRNKGNFPGRFSGRQFSNSRSEMNVSTLELGDSALYLCASSLGQPEELFFGSGTQLSVL.

The chain links TRBV28 to TRBJ2-2, with D possibly being TRBD2 (7 bases). CDR1 MDHEN and CDR2 SYDVKM come from the germline V gene. CDR3 size: 15 residues. The germline V and J ends were trimmed by 7 bases and 2 bases, with 14 bases remaining between them. The CDR3 sequence: CASNEGGGNTGELFF. The CDR3 DNA follows: TGTGCCAGCAATGAGGGGGGGGGTAACACCGGGGAGCTGTTTTTT. Using reference TRBV28 and TRBJ2-2 for the parts outside the CDR3, the full variable domain is DVKVTQSSRYLVKRTGEKVFLECVQDMDHENMFWYRQDPGLGLRLIYFSYDVKMKEKGDIPEGYSVSREKKERFSLILESASTNQTSMYLCASNEGGGNTGELFFGEGSRLTVL.

This clonotype was found many times. The chain joins TRBV24-1 to TRBJ2-3; maybe TRBD2 (6 bases). Trimming took 4 bases from V and 3 from J, leaving 19 bases between them. The CDR3 consists of 17 residues. The germline V gene encodes CDR1 KGHDR and CDR2 SFDVKD. The CDR3 spells CATSDRRDSSKTDTQYF. The CDR3, as DNA: TGTGCCACCAGTGACCGGCGGGACTCCTCAAAAACAGATACGCAGTATTTT.

This clonotype was seen ten or more times. This sequence joins TRBV12-3 or TRBV12-4 and TRBJ1-4; 9 bases are a match to TRBD1. CDR3 length equals 17 residues. Unmatched junction bases numbered 7, after V lost 5 bases and J lost 0 bases. The CDR3 nucleotides are TGTGCCAGCAGTCCCGGGACAGGGCTTACAACTAATGAAAAACTGTTTTTT. This encodes CASSPGTGLTTNEKLFF.

The V call is TRBV7-2, the J call TRBJ2-7; 14 bases fit TRBD2. This CDR3 spans 15 amino acids. Germline CDR1 and CDR2: SGHTA and FQGNSA. Trimming took 4 bases from V and 5 from J; bases not matched to a gene: 4. As DNA, the CDR3 is TGTGCCAGCAGCTCCCGACTAGCGGGAGGGCACGAGCAGTACTTC. This translates into CASSSRLAGGHEQYF.

As concerns this clonotype: One base away lies a much larger clone, so this may be a sequencing read error. The chain employs TRBV30 and TRBJ1-1, with unresolved D. The V end was cut by 3 bases, the J end by 8 bases, with 19 bases between. CDR3 length equals 14 residues. CDR1 and CDR2 from the germline V gene are GTSNPN and SVGIG (reference sequence). CDR3 protein: CAWSRDLYSEEAFF. The CDR3 bases are TGTGCCTGGAGCCGCGATCTCTACTCTGAGGAAGCTTTCTTT.

This clonotype was seen repeatedly, ten times or more. The rearrangement joins TRBV5-1 to TRBJ1-1, with D unresolved. Trimming cost V 6 bases and J 1 base, with 4 bases left between them. The CDR3 covers 11 residues. The V gene's germline CDR1 is SGHRS and CDR2 YFSETQ. The CDR3 here is CASTGNTEAFF. CDR3 sequence (DNA): TGCGCCAGCACGGGGAACACTGAAGCTTTCTTT.

This clonotype was seen ten or more times. The chain couples TRBV27 to TRBJ1-6; D is ambiguous. Deletions cut 3 bases from V and 11 bases from J, with 14 bases between. From germline, CDR1 is MNHEY and CDR2 SMNVEV (reference sequence). This CDR3 has 14 amino acids. This CDR3 is CASSFGPPPTPLHF. The CDR3 DNA sequence: TGTGCCAGCAGTTTCGGCCCTCCTCCGACACCCCTCCACTTT.

This clonotype was counted ten times or more. The chain couples TRBV7-2 to TRBJ2-5; tentative D call: TRBD2 (6 bases). V lost 1 base to trimming and J lost 3 bases, with 15 bases between them. CDR1 and CDR2 (germline): SGHTA, FQGNSA. This CDR3 is built from 16 residues. The CDR3, as DNA: TGTGCCAGCAGCTTAGTGCACGGGGGTGGGAAAGAGACCCAGTACTTC. This encodes CASSLVHGGGKETQYF.